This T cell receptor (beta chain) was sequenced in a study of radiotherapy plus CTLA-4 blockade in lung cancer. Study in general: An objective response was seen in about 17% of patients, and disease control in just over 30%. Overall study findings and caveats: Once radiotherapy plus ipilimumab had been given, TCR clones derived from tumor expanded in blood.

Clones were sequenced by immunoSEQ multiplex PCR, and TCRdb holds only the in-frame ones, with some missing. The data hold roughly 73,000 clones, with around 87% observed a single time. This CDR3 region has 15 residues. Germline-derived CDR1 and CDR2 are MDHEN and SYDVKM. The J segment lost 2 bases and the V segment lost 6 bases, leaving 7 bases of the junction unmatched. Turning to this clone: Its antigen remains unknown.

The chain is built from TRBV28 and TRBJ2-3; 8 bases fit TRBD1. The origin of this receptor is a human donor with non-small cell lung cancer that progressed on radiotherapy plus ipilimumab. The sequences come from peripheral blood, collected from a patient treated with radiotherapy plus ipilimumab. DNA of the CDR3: TGTGCCAGCAGCAAAGGGACAGGTGTCACAGATACGCAGTATTTT. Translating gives CASSKGTGVTDTQYF.